This TCR beta chain derives from a study of blood T cell repertoires in COVID-19 (dated by TCRdb to the early 2020s). For context, the study as a whole: The collaborator samples originated in the United States, Italy and Spain and spanned the acute and convalescent phases of COVID-19. The prospective study material was composed of cDNA or gDNA derived from T cells, B-cell-depleted T cells, or PBMCs. Deeply sampled blood TCRbeta repertoires from subjects exposed to, actively infected with, or recovered from COVID-19 were included in the dataset. The repertoires were released in a freely available public database meant as a resource for research on the immune response to SARS-CoV-2. The samples were drawn from two sources: the first 160 participants of the ongoing ImmuneRACE study, and 1,254 subjects contributed by 6 global collaborators. A de-identified subject ID, COVID-19 status, age in years and sex were almost always included in the sample metadata. HLA class I and class II types, where available, came from metadata supplied by the sample provider rather than from assay-based typing.

Trimming leaves V shorter by 2 bases and J shorter by 5 bases, with the junction holding 7 bases beyond the gene matches. CDR1 and CDR2, looked up from the germline V gene (reference sequence), are LNHDA and SQIVND. From cysteine to phenylalanine, the CDR3 is 15 amino acids long. Only the CDR3 DNA stays, 45 bases, in frame from base 1. What the study reported, not specific to this receptor: Clinical and demographic metadata were provided uncurated, with the amount varying by source and participant.

With regard to this clone: Which antigen it targets is not known. There are no base qualities to consult, and no much larger clone falls within one base.

TCRbeta CDR3 regions were amplified from genomic DNA by means of the immunoSEQ Assay, a bias-controlled multiplex PCR. On the authors' methods: Nucleated cell counts per sample were estimated from amplification of reference gene primers within the assay. To quantify the absolute abundance of each unique TCRbeta CDR3 rearrangement, sequence reads were collapsed and filtered. For each sample, productive Simpson clonality was calculated as the square root of Simpson's diversity index across productive rearrangements. TCRdb's version of the immuneACCESS table is confined to in-frame rearrangements and falls short of the full clone set. An unresolved V gene accounts for under half of the shortfall where checked; the remainder is of unknown origin. V and J calls and clone size are copied from that table; D and trimming were computed from the DNA. The sample table lists some 350,000 clones, about 90% of them with a count of one. The ten largest clones take up approximately 3.5% of the sample.

Another Seattle source contributed samples from volunteer blood donors who had recovered from COVID-19. The collaborating institutions used their own protocols to collect whole blood in K2EDTA tubes. For TCRbeta analysis, collaborators shipped samples as frozen whole blood, isolated PBMCs, or DNA extracted from either of those sample types. This sequence uses TRBV19 and TRBJ1-2; TRBD1 fits 8 bases in the junction. The source is a woman between 18 and 29 years old who had recovered from COVID-19. The sequenced sample consisted of peripheral blood. The DNA reads as follows: TGTGCCAGTAGTATAATCCAGGGGGCAGGGTATGGCTACACCTTC. It specifies CASSIIQGAGYGYTF.